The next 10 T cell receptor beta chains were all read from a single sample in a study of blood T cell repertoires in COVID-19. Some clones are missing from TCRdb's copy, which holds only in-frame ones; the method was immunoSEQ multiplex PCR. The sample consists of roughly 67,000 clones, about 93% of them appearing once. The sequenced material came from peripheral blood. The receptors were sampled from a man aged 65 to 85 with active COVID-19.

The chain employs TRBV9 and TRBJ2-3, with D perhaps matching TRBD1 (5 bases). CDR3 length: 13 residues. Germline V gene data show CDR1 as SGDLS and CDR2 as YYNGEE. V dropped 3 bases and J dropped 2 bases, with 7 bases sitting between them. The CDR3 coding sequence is TGTGCCAGCAGCGCAGGGTCCACAGATACGCAGTATTTT. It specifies CASSAGSTDTQYF. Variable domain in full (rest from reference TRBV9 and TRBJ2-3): DSGVTQTPKHLITATGQRVTLRCSPRSGDLSVYWYQQSLDQGLQFLIQYYNGEERAKGNILERFSAQQFPDLHSELNLSSLELGDSALYFCASSAGSTDTQYFGPGTRLTVL.

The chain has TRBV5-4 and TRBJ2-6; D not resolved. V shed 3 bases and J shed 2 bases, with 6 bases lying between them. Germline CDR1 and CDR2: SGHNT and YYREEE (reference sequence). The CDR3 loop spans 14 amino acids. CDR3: CASSSAAGANVLTF. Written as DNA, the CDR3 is TGTGCCAGCAGCTCCGCGGCTGGGGCCAACGTCCTGACTTTC.

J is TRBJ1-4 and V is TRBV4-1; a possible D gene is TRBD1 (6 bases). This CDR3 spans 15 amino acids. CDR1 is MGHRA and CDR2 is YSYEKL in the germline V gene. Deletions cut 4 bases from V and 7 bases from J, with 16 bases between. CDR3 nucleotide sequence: TGCGCCAGCAGCCCTCAGACAGGATTCGGTGAAAAACTGTTTTTT. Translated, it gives CASSPQTGFGEKLFF.

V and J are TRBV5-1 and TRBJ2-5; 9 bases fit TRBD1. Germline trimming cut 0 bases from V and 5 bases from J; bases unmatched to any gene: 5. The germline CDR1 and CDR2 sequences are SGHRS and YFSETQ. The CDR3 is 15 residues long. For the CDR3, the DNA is TGCGCCAGCAGCTTGGGGGACAGGGTGTGGGAGACCCAGTACTTC. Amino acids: CASSLGDRVWETQYF. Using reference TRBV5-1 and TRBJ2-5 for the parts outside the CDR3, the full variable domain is KAGVTQTPRYLIKTRGQQVTLSCSPISGHRSVSWYQQTPGQGLQFLFEYFSETQRNKGNFPGRFSGRQFSNSRSEMNVSTLELGDSALYLCASSLGDRVWETQYFGPGTRLLVL.

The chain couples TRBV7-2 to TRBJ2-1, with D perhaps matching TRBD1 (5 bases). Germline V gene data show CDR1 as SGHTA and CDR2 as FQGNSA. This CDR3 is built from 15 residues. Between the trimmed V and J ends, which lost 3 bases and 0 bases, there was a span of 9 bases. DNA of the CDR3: TGTGCCAGCAGCTTTCACAGGCCCTCCTACAATGAGCAGTTCTTC. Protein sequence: CASSFHRPSYNEQFF. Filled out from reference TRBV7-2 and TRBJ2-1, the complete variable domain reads GAGVSQSPSNKVTEKGKDVELRCDPISGHTALYWYRQSLGQGLEFLIYFQGNSAPDKSGLPSDRFSAERTGGSVSTLTIQRTQQEDSAVYLCASSFHRPSYNEQFFGPGTRLTVL.

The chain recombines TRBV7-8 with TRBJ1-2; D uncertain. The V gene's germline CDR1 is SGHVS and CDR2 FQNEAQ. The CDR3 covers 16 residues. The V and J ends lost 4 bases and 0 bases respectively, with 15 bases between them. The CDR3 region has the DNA TGTGCCAGCAGCTCTAGCAACGTCGCCCCTAACTATGGCTACACCTTC. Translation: CASSSSNVAPNYGYTF.

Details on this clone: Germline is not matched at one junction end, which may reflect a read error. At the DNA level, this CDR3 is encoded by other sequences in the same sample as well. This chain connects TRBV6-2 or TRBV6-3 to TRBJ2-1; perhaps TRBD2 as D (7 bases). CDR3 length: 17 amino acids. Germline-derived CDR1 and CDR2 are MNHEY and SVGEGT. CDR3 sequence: CASSYSPGGGLYNEQFF. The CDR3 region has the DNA TGTGCCAGTAGTTACTCCCCAGGCGGGGGCTTATACAATGAGCAGTTCTTC.

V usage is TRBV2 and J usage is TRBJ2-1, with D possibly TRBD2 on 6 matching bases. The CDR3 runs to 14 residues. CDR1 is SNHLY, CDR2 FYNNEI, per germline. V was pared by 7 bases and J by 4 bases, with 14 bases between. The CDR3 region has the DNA TGTGCCAGCACTACGGAGGGTGCATACAATGAGCAGTTCTTC. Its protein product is CASTTEGAYNEQFF.

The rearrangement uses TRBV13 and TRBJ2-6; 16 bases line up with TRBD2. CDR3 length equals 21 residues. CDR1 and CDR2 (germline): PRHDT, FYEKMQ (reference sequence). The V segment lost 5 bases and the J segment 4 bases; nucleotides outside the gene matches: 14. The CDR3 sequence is CASSLLGLAGGPESGANVLTF. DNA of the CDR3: TGTGCCAGCAGCCTTCTGGGACTAGCGGGGGGGCCGGAATCCGGGGCCAACGTCCTGACTTTC.

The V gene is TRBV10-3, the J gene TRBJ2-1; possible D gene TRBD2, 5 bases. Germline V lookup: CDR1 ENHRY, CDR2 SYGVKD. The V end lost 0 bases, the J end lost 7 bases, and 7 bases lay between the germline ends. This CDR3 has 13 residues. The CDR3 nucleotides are TGTGCCATCAGTGAGTCGTCGGGGAATGAGCAGTTCTTC. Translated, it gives CAISESSGNEQFF.